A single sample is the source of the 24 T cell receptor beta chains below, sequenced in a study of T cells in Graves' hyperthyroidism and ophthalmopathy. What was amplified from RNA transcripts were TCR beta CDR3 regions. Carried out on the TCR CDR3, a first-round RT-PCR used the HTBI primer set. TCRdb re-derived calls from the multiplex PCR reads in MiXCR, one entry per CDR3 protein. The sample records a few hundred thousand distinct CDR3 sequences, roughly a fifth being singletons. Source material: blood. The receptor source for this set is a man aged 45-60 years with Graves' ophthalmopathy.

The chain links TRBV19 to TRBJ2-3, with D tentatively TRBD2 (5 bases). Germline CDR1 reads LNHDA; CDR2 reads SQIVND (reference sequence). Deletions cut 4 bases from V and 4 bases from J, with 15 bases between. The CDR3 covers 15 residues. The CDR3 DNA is TGTGCCAGTAGTAACATGAGGGCCCCCCCAGATACGCAGTATTTT. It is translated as CASSNMRAPPDTQYF.

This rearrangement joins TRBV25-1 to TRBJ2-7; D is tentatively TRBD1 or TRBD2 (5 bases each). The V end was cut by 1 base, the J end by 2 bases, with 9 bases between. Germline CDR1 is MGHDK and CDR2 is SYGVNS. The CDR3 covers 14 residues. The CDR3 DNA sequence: TGTGCCAGCAGTGAATCCGGGACCACCTACGAGCAGTACTTC. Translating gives CASSESGTTYEQYF.

CDR3 nucleotides: TGTGCCAGTGGCCCTGGGGGCGGGGCCTACAATGAGCAGTTCTTC. This gives the protein CASGPGGGAYNEQFF. J is TRBJ2-1 and V is TRBV19; perhaps D is TRBD1 or TRBD2 (6 bases each). The CDR3 spans 15 residues. V was cut by 8 bases and J by 2 bases, with 16 bases left in between. Germline lookup yields CDR1 LNHDA and CDR2 SQIVND (reference sequence).

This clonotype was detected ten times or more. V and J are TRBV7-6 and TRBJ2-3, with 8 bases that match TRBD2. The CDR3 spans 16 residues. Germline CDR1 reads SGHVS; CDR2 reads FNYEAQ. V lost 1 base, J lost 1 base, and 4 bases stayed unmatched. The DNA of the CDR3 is TGTGCCAGCAGCTTAGATCCAGCGGGAGGCACAGATACGCAGTATTTT. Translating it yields CASSLDPAGGTDTQYF.

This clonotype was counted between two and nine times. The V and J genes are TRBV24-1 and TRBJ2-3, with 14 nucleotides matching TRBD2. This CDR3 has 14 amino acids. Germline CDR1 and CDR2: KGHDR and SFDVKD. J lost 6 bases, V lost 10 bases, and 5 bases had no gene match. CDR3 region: CATAGTSGSDTQYF. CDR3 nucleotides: TGTGCCACTGCGGGGACTAGCGGGAGTGATACGCAGTATTTT.

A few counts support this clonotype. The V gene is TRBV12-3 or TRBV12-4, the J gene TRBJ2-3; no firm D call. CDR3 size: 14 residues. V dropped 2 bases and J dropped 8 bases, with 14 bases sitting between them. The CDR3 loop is CASSLTQASTTQYF. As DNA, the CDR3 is TGTGCCAGCAGTTTAACTCAGGCCTCTACTACGCAGTATTTT.

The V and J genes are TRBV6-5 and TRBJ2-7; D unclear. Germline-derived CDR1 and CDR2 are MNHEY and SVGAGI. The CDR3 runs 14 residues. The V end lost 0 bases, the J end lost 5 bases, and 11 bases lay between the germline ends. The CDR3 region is CASSYSIGTHEQYF. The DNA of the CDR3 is TGTGCCAGCAGTTACTCGATAGGTACCCACGAGCAGTACTTC.

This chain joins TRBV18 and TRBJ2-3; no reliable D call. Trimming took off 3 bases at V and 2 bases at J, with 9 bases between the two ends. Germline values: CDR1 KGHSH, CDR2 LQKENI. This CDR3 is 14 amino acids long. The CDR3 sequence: CASSPTEFTDTQYF. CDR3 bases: TGTGCCAGCTCACCTACAGAGTTCACAGATACGCAGTATTTT.

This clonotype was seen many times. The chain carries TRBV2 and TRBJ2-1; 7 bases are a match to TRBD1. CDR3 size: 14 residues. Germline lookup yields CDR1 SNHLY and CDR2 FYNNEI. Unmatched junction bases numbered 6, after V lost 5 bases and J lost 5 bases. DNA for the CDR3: TGTGCCAGCAGTCCGTTTGGGACAGACAATGAGCAGTTCTTC. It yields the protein CASSPFGTDNEQFF.

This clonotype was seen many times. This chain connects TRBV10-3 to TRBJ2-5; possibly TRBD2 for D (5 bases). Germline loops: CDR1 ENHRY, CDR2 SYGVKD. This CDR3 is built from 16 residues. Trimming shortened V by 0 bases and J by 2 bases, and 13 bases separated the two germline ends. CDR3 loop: CAISESVGARQETQYF. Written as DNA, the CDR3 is TGTGCCATCAGTGAGTCGGTGGGAGCAAGGCAAGAGACCCAGTACTTC.

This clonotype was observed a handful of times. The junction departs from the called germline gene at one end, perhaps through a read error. CDR3 residues: CASEWTSDSTDTQYF. The CDR3, as DNA: TGCGCCAGCGAATGGACTAGCGATAGCACAGATACGCAATATTTT. The V and J genes are TRBV5-1 and TRBJ2-3; TRBD2 matches 9 bases. This CDR3 contains 15 residues. Germline-derived CDR1 and CDR2 are SGHRS and YFSETQ.

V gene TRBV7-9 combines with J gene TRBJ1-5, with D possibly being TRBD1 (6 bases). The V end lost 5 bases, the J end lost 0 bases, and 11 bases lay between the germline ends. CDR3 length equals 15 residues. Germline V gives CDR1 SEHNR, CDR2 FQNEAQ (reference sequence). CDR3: CASSQGGVSNQPQHF. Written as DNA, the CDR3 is TGTGCCAGCAGCCAAGGGGGGGTTAGCAATCAGCCCCAGCATTTT.

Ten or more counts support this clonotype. This CDR3 is CASSLAGGGQPQHF. The CDR3 DNA follows: TGTGCCAGCAGTTTAGCGGGGGGCGGTCAGCCCCAGCATTTT. The gene calls are TRBV12-3 or TRBV12-4 and TRBJ1-5; tentatively, D is TRBD1 (6 bases). The V end was cut by 0 bases, the J end by 6 bases, with 9 bases between. The CDR3 length is 14 residues.

CDR3 region: CASSDQGHQNTEAFF. For the CDR3, the DNA is TGTGCCAGCAGTGACCAGGGACACCAGAACACTGAAGCTTTCTTT. The chain carries TRBV2 and TRBJ1-1; weak D call: TRBD1 (6 bases). In germline, CDR1 is SNHLY, CDR2 FYNNEI. This CDR3 contains 15 residues. Trimming took off 3 bases at V and 1 base at J, with 12 bases between the two ends.

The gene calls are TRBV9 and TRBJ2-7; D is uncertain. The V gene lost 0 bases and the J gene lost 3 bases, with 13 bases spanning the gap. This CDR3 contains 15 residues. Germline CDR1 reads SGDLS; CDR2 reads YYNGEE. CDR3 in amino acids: CASSVAPTGGYEQYF. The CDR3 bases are TGTGCCAGCAGCGTAGCTCCCACGGGTGGCTACGAGCAGTACTTC.

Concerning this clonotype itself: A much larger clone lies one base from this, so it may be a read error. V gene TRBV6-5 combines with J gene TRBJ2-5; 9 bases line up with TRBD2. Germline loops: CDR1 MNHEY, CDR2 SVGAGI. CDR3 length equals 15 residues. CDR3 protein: CASSYGLAGMETQCF. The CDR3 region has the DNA TGTGCCAGCAGTTACGGCCTAGCGGGAATGGAGACCCAGTGCTTC.

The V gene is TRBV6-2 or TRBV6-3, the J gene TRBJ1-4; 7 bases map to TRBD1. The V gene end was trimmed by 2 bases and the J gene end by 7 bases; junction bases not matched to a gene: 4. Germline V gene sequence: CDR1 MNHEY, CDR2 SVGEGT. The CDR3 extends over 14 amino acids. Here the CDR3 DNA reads TGTGCCAGCAGTTACAGGGGGCAGGGTGAAAAACTGTTTTTT. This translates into CASSYRGQGEKLFF.

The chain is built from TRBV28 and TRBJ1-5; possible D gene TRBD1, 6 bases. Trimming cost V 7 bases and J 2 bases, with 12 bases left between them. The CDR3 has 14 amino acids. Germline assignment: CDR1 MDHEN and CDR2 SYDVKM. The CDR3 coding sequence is TGTGCCAGCAAAGGGGGGGCAGGCAATCAGCCCCAGCATTTT. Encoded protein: CASKGGAGNQPQHF.

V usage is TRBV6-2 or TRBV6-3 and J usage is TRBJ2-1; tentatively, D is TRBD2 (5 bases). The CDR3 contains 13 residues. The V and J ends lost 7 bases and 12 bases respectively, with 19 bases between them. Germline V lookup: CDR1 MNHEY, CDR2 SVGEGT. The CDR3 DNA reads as TGTGCCAGCACCATTCTCCCATTTAGCGCGCAGTTCTTC. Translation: CASTILPFSAQFF.

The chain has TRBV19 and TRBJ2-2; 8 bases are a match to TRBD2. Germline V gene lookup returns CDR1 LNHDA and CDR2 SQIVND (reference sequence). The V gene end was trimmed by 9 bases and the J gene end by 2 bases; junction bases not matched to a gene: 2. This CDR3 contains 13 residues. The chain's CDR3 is CASGTSNTGELFF. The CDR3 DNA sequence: TGTGCCAGCGGGACTAGTAACACCGGGGAGCTGTTTTTT.

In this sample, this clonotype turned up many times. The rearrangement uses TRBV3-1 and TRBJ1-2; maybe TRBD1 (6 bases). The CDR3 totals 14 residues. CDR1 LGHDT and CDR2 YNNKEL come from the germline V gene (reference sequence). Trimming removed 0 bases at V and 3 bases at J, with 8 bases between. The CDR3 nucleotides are TGTGCCAGCAGCCAAGATCAGGGGTACTATGGCTACACCTTC. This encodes CASSQDQGYYGYTF.

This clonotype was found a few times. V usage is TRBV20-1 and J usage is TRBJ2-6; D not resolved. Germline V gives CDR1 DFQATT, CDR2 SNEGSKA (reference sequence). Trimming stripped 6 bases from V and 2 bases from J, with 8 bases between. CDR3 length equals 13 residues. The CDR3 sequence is CSARTAGANVLTF. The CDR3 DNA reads TGCAGTGCCCGAACAGCTGGGGCCAACGTCCTGACTTTC.

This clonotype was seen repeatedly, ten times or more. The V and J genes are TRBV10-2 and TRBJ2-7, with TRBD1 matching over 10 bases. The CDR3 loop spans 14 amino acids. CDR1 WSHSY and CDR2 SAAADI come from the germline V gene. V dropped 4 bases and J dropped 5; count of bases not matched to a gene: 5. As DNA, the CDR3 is TGCGCCAGCAGTGCGGGACAGGGGCCCAACGAGCAGTACTTC. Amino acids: CASSAGQGPNEQYF.

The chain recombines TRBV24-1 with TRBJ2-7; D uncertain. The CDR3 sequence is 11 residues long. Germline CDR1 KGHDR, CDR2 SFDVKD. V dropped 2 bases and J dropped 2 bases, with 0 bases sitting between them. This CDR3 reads CATSDSYEQYF. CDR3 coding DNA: TGTGCCACCAGTGATTCCTACGAGCAGTACTTC.